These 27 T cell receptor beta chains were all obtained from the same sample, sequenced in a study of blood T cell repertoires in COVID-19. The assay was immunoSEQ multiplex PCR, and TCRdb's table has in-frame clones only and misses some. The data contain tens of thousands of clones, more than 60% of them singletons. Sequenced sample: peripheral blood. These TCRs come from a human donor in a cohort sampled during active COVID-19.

The CDR3 loop reads CATFWTGPNEKLFF. DNA for the CDR3: TGCGCCACCTTTTGGACAGGACCTAATGAAAAACTGTTTTTT. This chain uses TRBV5-1 with TRBJ1-4, with 7 nucleotides matching TRBD1. The V gene's germline CDR1 is SGHRS and CDR2 YFSETQ. V lost 9 bases to trimming and J lost 3 bases; unmatched junction nucleotides: 8. This CDR3 has 14 residues.

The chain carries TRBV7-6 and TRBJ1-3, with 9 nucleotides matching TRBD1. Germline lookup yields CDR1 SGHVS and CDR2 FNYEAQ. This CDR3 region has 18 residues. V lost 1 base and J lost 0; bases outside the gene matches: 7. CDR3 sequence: CASSLVRTGDLSGNTIYF. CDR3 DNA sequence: TGTGCCAGCAGCTTAGTTCGGACAGGGGACCTCTCTGGAAACACCATATATTTT.

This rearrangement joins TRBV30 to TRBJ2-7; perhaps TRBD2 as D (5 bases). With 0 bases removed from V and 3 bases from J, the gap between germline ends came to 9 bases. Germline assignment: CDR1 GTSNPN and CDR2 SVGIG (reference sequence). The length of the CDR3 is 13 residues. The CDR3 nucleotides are TGTGCCTGGAGTGTAGGCGGACTCTACGAGCAGTACTTC. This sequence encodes CAWSVGGLYEQYF.

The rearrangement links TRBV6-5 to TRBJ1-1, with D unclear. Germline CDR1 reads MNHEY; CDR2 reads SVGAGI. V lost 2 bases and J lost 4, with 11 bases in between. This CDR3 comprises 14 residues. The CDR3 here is CASSYRERGTEAFF. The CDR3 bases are TGTGCCAGCAGTTACAGGGAGAGAGGCACTGAAGCTTTCTTT.

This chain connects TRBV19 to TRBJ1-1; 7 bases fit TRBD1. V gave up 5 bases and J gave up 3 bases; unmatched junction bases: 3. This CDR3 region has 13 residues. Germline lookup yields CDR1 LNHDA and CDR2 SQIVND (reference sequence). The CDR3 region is CASSYRGDTEAFF. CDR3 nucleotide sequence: TGTGCCAGTAGTTACAGGGGTGACACTGAAGCTTTCTTT.

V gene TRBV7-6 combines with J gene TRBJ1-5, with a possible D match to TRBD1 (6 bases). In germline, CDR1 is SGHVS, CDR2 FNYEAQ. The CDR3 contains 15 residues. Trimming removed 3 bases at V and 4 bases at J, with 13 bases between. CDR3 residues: CASSLGGQLNQPQHF. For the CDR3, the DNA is TGTGCCAGCAGCTTGGGCGGACAGCTAAATCAGCCCCAGCATTTT.

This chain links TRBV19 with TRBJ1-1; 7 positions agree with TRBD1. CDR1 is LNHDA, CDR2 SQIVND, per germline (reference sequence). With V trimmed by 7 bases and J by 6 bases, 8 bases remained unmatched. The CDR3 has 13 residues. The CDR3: CASTQTGFSEAFF. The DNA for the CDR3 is TGTGCCAGTACTCAGACAGGGTTCTCTGAAGCTTTCTTT.

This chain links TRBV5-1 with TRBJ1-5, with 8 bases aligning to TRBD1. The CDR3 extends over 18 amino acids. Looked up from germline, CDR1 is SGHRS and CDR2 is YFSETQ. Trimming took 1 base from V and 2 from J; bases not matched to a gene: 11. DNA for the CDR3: TGCGCCAGCAGCTTGCCAGGGGGCAAAATTAGGGGCAATCAGCCCCAGCATTTT. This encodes CASSLPGGKIRGNQPQHF.

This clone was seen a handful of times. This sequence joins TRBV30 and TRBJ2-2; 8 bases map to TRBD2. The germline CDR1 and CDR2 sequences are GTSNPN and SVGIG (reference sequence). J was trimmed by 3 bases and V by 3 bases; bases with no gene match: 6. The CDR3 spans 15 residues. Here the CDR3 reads CAWSPGGLDTGELFF. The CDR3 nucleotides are TGTGCCTGGAGCCCGGGGGGGTTGGACACCGGGGAGCTGTTTTTT.

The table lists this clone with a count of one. CDR3 sequence: CASRRVSAGDNEQFF. The CDR3 DNA reads TGTGCCAGCCGCCGAGTCTCGGCGGGGGACAATGAGCAGTTCTTC. The V gene is TRBV6-5, the J gene TRBJ2-1, with 7 bases identical to TRBD2. The length of the CDR3 is 15 residues. CDR1 and CDR2 from the germline V gene are MNHEY and SVGAGI. V lost 8 bases and J lost 5; bases outside the gene matches: 12.

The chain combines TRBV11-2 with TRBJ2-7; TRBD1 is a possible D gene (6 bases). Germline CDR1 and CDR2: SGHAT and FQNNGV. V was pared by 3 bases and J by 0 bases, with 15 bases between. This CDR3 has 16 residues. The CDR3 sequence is CASSLTYRETSYEQYF. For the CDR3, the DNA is TGTGCCAGCAGCTTGACGTACAGGGAGACCTCCTACGAGCAGTACTTC.

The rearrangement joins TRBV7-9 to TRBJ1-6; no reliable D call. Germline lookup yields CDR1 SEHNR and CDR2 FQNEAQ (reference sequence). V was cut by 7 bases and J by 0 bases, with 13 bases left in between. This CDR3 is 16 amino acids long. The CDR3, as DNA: TGTGCCAGCAACCTCGCCGAGAGCTCCTATAATTCACCCCTCCACTTT. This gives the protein CASNLAESSYNSPLHF.

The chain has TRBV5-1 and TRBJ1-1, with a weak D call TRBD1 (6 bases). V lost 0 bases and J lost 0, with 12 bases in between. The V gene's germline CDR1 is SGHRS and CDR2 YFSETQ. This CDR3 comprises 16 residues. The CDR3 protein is CASSLAGQIMNTEAFF. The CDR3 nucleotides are TGCGCCAGCAGCTTGGCCGGACAGATAATGAACACTGAAGCTTTCTTT.

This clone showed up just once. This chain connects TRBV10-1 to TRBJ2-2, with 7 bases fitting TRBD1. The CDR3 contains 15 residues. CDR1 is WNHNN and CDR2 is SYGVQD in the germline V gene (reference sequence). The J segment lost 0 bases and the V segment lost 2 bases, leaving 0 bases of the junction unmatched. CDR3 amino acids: CASSEGTANTGELFF. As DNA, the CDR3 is TGCGCCAGCAGTGAGGGGACAGCGAACACCGGGGAGCTGTTTTTT.

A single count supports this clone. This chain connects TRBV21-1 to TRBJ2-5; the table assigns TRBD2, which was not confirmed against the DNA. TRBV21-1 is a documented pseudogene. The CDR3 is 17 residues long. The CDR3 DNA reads TGTGCCAGCAGCAAAAGGGAGCGGGGGGGGCCTGGCGAGACCCAGTACTTC. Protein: CASSKRERGGPGETQYF.

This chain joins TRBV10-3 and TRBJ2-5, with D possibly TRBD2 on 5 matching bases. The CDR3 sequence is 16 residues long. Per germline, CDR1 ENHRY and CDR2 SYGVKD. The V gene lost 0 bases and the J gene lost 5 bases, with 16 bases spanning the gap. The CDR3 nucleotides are TGTGCCATCAGTGAGTCATCGATCCCGCCGGGGGAGACCCAGTACTTC. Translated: CAISESSIPPGETQYF.

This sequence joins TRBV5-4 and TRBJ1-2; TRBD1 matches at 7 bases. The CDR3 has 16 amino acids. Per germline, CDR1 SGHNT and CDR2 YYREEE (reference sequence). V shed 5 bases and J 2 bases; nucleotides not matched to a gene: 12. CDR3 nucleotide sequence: TGTGCCAGCAGTTCTGCTACGACAGGGAAGAACTATGGCTACACCTTC. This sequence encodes CASSSATTGKNYGYTF. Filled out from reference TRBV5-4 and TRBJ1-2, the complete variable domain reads ETGVTQSPTHLIKTRGQQVTLRCSSQSGHNTVSWYQQALGQGPQFIFQYYREEENGRGNFPPRFSGLQFPNYSSELNVNALELDDSALYLCASSSATTGKNYGYTFGSGTRLTVV.

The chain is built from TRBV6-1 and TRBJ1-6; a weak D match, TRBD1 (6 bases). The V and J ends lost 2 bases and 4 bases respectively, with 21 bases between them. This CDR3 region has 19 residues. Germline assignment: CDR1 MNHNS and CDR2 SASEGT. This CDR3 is CASSEYTVVGGAYNSPLHF. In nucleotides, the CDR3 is TGTGCCAGCAGTGAATACACAGTTGTTGGGGGGGCGTATAATTCACCCCTCCACTTT.

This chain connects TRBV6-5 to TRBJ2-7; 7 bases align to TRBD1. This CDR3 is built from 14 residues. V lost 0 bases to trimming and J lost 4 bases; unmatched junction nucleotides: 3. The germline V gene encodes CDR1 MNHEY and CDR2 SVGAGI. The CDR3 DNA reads TGTGCCAGCAGTTACTCGGACAGGCGGTACGAGCAGTACTTC. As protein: CASSYSDRRYEQYF.

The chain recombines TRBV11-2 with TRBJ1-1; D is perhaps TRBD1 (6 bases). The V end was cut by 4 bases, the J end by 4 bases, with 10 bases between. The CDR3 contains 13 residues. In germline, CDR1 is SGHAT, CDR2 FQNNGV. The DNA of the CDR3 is TGTGCCAGCAGCTCCACCAGGGGCACTGAAGCTTTCTTT. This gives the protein CASSSTRGTEAFF.

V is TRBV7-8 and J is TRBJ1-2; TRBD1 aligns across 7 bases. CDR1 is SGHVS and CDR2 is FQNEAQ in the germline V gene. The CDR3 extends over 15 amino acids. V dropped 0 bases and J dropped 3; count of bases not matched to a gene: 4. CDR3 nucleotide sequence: TGTGCCAGCAGCTTAGCACCAGGGGGTTACTATGGCTACACCTTC. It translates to CASSLAPGGYYGYTF. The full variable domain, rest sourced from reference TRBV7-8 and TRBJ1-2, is GAGVSQSPRYKVAKRGQDVALRCDPISGHVSLFWYQQALGQGPEFLTYFQNEAQLDKSGLPSDRFFAERPEGSVSTLKIQRTQQEDSAVYLCASSLAPGGYYGYTFGSGTRLTVV.

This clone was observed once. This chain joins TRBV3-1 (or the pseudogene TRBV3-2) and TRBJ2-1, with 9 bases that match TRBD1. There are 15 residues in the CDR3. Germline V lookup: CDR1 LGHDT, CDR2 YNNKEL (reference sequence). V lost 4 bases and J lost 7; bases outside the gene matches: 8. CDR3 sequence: CASSLLGTGINEQFF. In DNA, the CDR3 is TGTGCCAGCAGCCTTCTCGGGACAGGGATAAATGAGCAGTTCTTC.

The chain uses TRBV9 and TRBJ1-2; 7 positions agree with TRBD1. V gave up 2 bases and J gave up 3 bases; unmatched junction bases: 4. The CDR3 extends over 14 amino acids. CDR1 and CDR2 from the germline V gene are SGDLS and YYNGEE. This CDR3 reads CASSVTGKDYGYTF. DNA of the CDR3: TGTGCCAGCAGCGTGACAGGGAAGGACTATGGCTACACCTTC.

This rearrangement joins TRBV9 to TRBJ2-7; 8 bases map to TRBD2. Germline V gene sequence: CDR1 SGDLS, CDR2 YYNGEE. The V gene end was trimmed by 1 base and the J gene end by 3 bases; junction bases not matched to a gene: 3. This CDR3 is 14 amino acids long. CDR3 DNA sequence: TGTGCCAGCAGCGTATACAGCGGGGGCTACGAGCAGTACTTC. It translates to CASSVYSGGYEQYF. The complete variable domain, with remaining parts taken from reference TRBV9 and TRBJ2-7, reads DSGVTQTPKHLITATGQRVTLRCSPRSGDLSVYWYQQSLDQGLQFLIQYYNGEERAKGNILERFSAQQFPDLHSELNLSSLELGDSALYFCASSVYSGGYEQYFGPGTRLTVT.

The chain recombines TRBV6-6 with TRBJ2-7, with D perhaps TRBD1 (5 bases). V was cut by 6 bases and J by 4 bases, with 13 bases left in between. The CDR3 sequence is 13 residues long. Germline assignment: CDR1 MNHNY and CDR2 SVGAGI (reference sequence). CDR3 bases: TGTGCCAGCAGCAGGGAAAGTGATTACGAGCAGTACTTC. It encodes CASSRESDYEQYF.

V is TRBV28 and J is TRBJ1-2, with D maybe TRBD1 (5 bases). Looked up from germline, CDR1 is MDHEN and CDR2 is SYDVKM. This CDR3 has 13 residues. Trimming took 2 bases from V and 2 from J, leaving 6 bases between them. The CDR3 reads CASSLAGNYGYTF. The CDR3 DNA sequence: TGTGCCAGCAGTTTAGCAGGGAACTATGGCTACACCTTC.

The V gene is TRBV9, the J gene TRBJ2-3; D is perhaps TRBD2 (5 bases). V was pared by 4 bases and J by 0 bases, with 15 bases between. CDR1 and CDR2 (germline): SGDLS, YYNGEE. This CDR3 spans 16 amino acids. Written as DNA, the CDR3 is TGTGCCAGCAGCCTCCGCGAGGGCGGTAGCACAGATACGCAGTATTTT. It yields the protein CASSLREGGSTDTQYF.